This T cell receptor (beta chain) originates from a study of shared clonotypes between healthy human individuals. A deep-level run was used for the assay. Produced via immunoSEQ multiplex PCR; TCRdb's table is partial and in-frame only. The table records about 2 million clones, roughly 96% of them present only once. To note about this clone: Antigen specificity is unknown.

The CDR3 covers 16 residues. Germline CDR1 is MGHRA and CDR2 is YSYEKL. V dropped 4 bases and J dropped 5; count of bases not matched to a gene: 12. The donor cohort consisted entirely of Caucasian adults residing in Nashville, Tennessee. Partitioning of CD4+ cells yielded a CD45RA+ naive subset and a CD45RA-negative memory subset. The study, taken as a whole, reports: Measured sharing among donors was expected to vary with sequencing depth.

This TCR was recovered from a man aged 18 to 29 in good health. Sequencing used naive CD4+ T cells sorted from blood. Stated subset: CD45RA+ positively selected. This chain uses TRBV4-1 with TRBJ1-2, with TRBD1 matching over 8 bases. The CDR3 DNA reads TGCGCCAGCAGCCCCTCAGGACAGGGTAGGGGGTATGGCTACACCTTC. Translation gives CASSPSGQGRGYGYTF.